Shown below are 20 T cell receptor beta chains from a single sample sequenced in a study of blood T cell repertoires in COVID-19. The assay was immunoSEQ multiplex PCR, and TCRdb's table has in-frame clones only and misses some. The repertoire holds hundreds of thousands of clones, with 86% as singletons. Specimen: peripheral blood. These receptors all stem from a young woman with active or convalescent COVID-19.

The chain uses TRBV19 and TRBJ1-6; D gene uncertain. CDR1 and CDR2 from the germline V gene are LNHDA and SQIVND (reference sequence). V lost 6 bases to trimming and J lost 7 bases, with 31 bases between them. The CDR3 consists of 20 residues. Here the CDR3 reads CASSHARGITFTGKNSPLHF. The CDR3 region has the DNA TGTGCCAGTAGCCACGCCCGGGGTATAACATTCACTGGCAAGAATTCACCCCTCCACTTT.

In this sample, this clone turned up a few times. The rearrangement links TRBV10-3 to TRBJ1-2; no firm D call. Trimming took 0 bases from V and 8 from J, leaving 7 bases between them. Germline V gives CDR1 ENHRY, CDR2 SYGVKD. CDR3 length equals 12 residues. As DNA, the CDR3 is TGTGCCATCAGTGAGTCCGGCGGCGGCTACACCTTC. Translation: CAISESGGGYTF.

The rearrangement uses TRBV9 and TRBJ2-2; 12 nucleotides line up with TRBD1. The junction had 7 bases not matched to a gene; V was cut back by 1 base and J by 6 bases. The CDR3 runs 17 residues. Germline V CDR1 and CDR2: SGDLS, YYNGEE. CDR3 sequence reads: CASSVRGQGAGAGELFF. The CDR3 DNA reads as TGTGCCAGCAGCGTAAGGGGACAGGGGGCAGGTGCCGGGGAGCTGTTTTTT. Looking up the rest from reference TRBV9 and TRBJ2-2 gives the full variable domain: DSGVTQTPKHLITATGQRVTLRCSPRSGDLSVYWYQQSLDQGLQFLIQYYNGEERAKGNILERFSAQQFPDLHSELNLSSLELGDSALYFCASSVRGQGAGAGELFFGEGSRLTVL.

The chain is built from TRBV25-1 and TRBJ1-3, with a tentative D call TRBD1 (5 bases). The germline V gene has CDR1 MGHDK and CDR2 SYGVNS. The V end lost 3 bases, the J end lost 0 bases, and 15 bases lay between the germline ends. The CDR3 sequence is 17 residues long. The CDR3 reads CASSDLSLQASGNTIYF. The CDR3 DNA is TGTGCCAGCAGTGACCTGTCCCTACAGGCCTCTGGAAACACCATATATTTT.

The V call is TRBV7-9, the J call TRBJ1-3, with D perhaps matching TRBD1 (5 bases). Deletions cut 5 bases from V and 0 bases from J, with 14 bases between. The CDR3 runs 16 residues. CDR1 SEHNR and CDR2 FQNEAQ come from the germline V gene (reference sequence). For the CDR3, the DNA is TGTGCCAGCAGCGAAATATCAGGGAACTCTGGAAACACCATATATTTT. This codes for CASSEISGNSGNTIYF.

The rearrangement joins TRBV2 to TRBJ1-4; D remains ambiguous. The CDR3 is 15 residues long. V was cut by 3 bases and J by 7 bases, with 15 bases left in between. Per the germline V gene, CDR1 is SNHLY and CDR2 is FYNNEI. The CDR3 nucleotides read TGTGCCAGCAGTGAGATACTTGGTGTTGGTGAAAAACTGTTTTTT. This gives the protein CASSEILGVGEKLFF.

The rearrangement uses TRBV19 and TRBJ1-4; a possible D gene is TRBD1 (5 bases). The ends were cut back, 2 bases at V and 7 bases at J, with 11 bases in the middle. In germline, CDR1 is LNHDA, CDR2 SQIVND (reference sequence). CDR3 length equals 14 residues. This chain's CDR3 is CASSIIQGGEKLFF. The CDR3 DNA sequence: TGTGCCAGTAGTATAATTCAGGGCGGTGAAAAACTGTTTTTT.

V and J are TRBV7-6 and TRBJ1-2, with 8 positions matching TRBD1. The trim removed 0 bases at V and 3 bases at J, leaving 3 bases unmatched. The CDR3 runs 15 residues. Germline V lookup: CDR1 SGHVS, CDR2 FNYEAQ. CDR3 residues: CASSLAPGGDYGYTF. CDR3 coding DNA: TGTGCCAGCAGCTTAGCTCCAGGGGGCGACTATGGCTACACCTTC.

This chain links TRBV29-1 with TRBJ2-1, with 8 bases fitting TRBD1. Germline trimming cut 7 bases from V and 1 base from J; bases unmatched to any gene: 6. CDR3 length: 14 amino acids. Germline-derived CDR1 and CDR2 are SQVTM and ANQGSEA. In DNA form, the CDR3 reads TGCAGCGGGAACAGGGGGACATCCTACAATGAGCAGTTCTTC. It is translated as CSGNRGTSYNEQFF.

The CDR3 sequence is CADRGRFKASGELFF. In nucleotides, the CDR3 is TGTGCCGACAGGGGGCGCTTCAAAGCAAGCGGGGAGCTGTTTTTT. The V call is TRBV25-1, the J call TRBJ2-2; 10 bases are a match to TRBD1. The CDR3 totals 15 residues. The ends lost 11 bases at V and 7 bases at J; junction bases unmatched: 13. CDR1 and CDR2 from the germline V gene are MGHDK and SYGVNS. Based on the CDR3 plus reference TRBV25-1 and TRBJ2-2, the full variable domain is EADIYQTPRYLVIGTGKKITLECSQTMGHDKMYWYQQDPGMELHLIHYSYGVNSTEKGDLSSESTVSRIRTEHFPLTLESARPSHTSQYLCADRGRFKASGELFFGEGSRLTVL.

The V and J genes are TRBV4-1 and TRBJ2-1; 10 positions match TRBD1. V lost 4 bases to trimming and J lost 4 bases; unmatched junction nucleotides: 7. The length of the CDR3 is 16 residues. Germline CDR1 reads MGHRA; CDR2 reads YSYEKL. DNA of the CDR3: TGCGCCAGCAGCCTATCCGGGACAGGGGATTACAATGAGCAGTTCTTC. Protein sequence: CASSLSGTGDYNEQFF.

The chain links TRBV29-1 to TRBJ1-3; 7 positions agree with TRBD1. Germline CDR1 and CDR2: SQVTM and ANQGSEA. CDR3 size: 14 residues. V was clipped by 5 bases and J by 2 bases; unmatched bases: 6. DNA of the CDR3: TGCAGCGTTACCCGGGACAGCGCTGGAAACACCATATATTTT. Protein product: CSVTRDSAGNTIYF. Full variable domain (remainder filled in from reference TRBV29-1 and TRBJ1-3): SAVISQKPSRDICQRGTSLTIQCQVDSQVTMMFWYRQQPGQSLTLIATANQGSEATYESGFVIDKFPISRPNLTFSTLTVSNMSPEDSSIYLCSVTRDSAGNTIYFGEGSWLTVV.

This chain joins TRBV29-1 and TRBJ1-3; D gene unclear. The V gene's germline CDR1 is SQVTM and CDR2 ANQGSEA. This CDR3 spans 13 amino acids. The V end was cut by 8 bases, the J end by 3 bases, with 14 bases between. The CDR3 nucleotides read TGCAGCACCTGTACAGAAGATGGAAACACCATATATTTT. Translation: CSTCTEDGNTIYF.

The chain is built from TRBV20-1 and TRBJ2-7, with D possibly being TRBD1 or TRBD2 (6 bases each). This CDR3 region has 13 residues. CDR1 is DFQATT, CDR2 SNEGSKA, per germline (reference sequence). V gave up 5 bases and J gave up 6 bases, with 17 bases separating them. The CDR3 nucleotides read TGCAGTGCTGGTGGGGGGCCTGAGGGCGAGCAGTACTTC. Translated: CSAGGGPEGEQYF.

This clone was found a few times. The chain has TRBV27 and TRBJ1-1; possible D gene TRBD1, 5 bases. Germline V CDR1 and CDR2: MNHEY, SMNVEV (reference sequence). This CDR3 is 14 amino acids long. V lost 1 base to trimming and J lost 1 base, with 7 bases between them. The CDR3 protein is CASSLLGPNTEAFF. The DNA for the CDR3 is TGTGCCAGCAGTTTATTGGGGCCGAACACTGAAGCTTTCTTT.

J is TRBJ1-6 and V is TRBV7-9, with D perhaps matching TRBD1 (5 bases). The CDR3 contains 18 residues. Per germline, CDR1 SEHNR and CDR2 FQNEAQ (reference sequence). V shed 3 bases and J shed 6 bases, with 21 bases lying between them. CDR3 loop: CASSLFPDGKGVNSPLHF. The CDR3 nucleotides are TGTGCCAGCAGCTTGTTCCCAGACGGAAAAGGGGTTAATTCACCCCTCCACTTT.

This chain links TRBV6-5 with TRBJ2-3; TRBD1 aligns across 7 bases. V shed 5 bases, J shed 2 bases, and the junction held 4 bases outside the gene matches. The germline V gene encodes CDR1 MNHEY and CDR2 SVGAGI. CDR3 length equals 14 residues. In DNA, the CDR3 is TGTGCCAGCAGTACGGGACAGTACACAGATACGCAGTATTTT. Residues: CASSTGQYTDTQYF.

In this sample, this clone turned up once. The rearrangement uses TRBV19 and TRBJ2-1, with a possible D match to TRBD2 (6 bases). Looked up from germline, CDR1 is LNHDA and CDR2 is SQIVND (reference sequence). The CDR3 length is 14 residues. V lost 6 bases to trimming and J lost 9 bases, with 18 bases between them. The CDR3 loop is CASSTGTSAGEQFF. The CDR3 region has the DNA TGTGCCAGTAGCACCGGGACTTCGGCGGGTGAGCAGTTCTTC.

The rearrangement joins TRBV29-1 to TRBJ1-2; D perhaps matches TRBD1 (5 bases). The germline CDR1 and CDR2 sequences are SQVTM and ANQGSEA. CDR3 length: 12 residues. V was clipped by 1 base and J by 7 bases, with 10 bases between them. The CDR3 DNA follows: TGCAGCGTTGAAGTGACAGTCGGTGGCTACACCTTC. It yields the protein CSVEVTVGGYTF.

The chain couples TRBV7-8 to TRBJ1-3; no definite D call. The V gene's germline CDR1 is SGHVS and CDR2 FQNEAQ. The CDR3 is 20 residues long. V was clipped by 4 bases and J by 0 bases, with 25 bases between them. CDR3 protein: CASSSNIGGRSGLSGNTIYF. CDR3 DNA sequence: TGTGCCAGCAGCTCGAATATAGGTGGAAGGTCAGGTCTCTCTGGAAACACCATATATTTT. Complete variable domain (other parts from reference TRBV7-8 and TRBJ1-3): GAGVSQSPRYKVAKRGQDVALRCDPISGHVSLFWYQQALGQGPEFLTYFQNEAQLDKSGLPSDRFFAERPEGSVSTLKIQRTQQEDSAVYLCASSSNIGGRSGLSGNTIYFGEGSWLTVV.